A selection of T cell receptor beta chains follows, all from one sample in a study of blood T cell repertoires in COVID-19. The protocol was immunoSEQ multiplex PCR, while the TCRdb copy is restricted to in-frame clones and leaves out a portion. The table lists more than 85,000 clones, approximately 81% of them singletons, with about 23% in the top ten. The sample consisted of peripheral blood. Receptors originate from an elderly man with active or convalescent COVID-19. The CDR3 runs from the conserved cysteine through the conserved F or W. A D gene is named only where the DNA matches it firmly. Rows may omit the clone size; those that give it use once, few, many or a size class.

D: TRBD1
J: TRBJ1-3
V: TRBV7-6
size: .
DNA: TGTGCCAGCAGCTTAGGACAGGGGCCACCTAACTCTGGAAACACCATATATTTT
CDR3: CASSLGQGPPNSGNTIYF

D: .
J: TRBJ1-3
V: TRBV7-2
size: few
DNA: TGTGCCAGCAGCTTACTCACAGGGTGGGGAAACACCATATATTTT
CDR3: CASSLLTGWGNTIYF

D: .
J: TRBJ1-2
V: TRBV29-1
size: few
DNA: TGCAGCGTTGGAGGCGGGGGCGATGGCTACACCTTC
CDR3: CSVGGGGDGYTF

D: .
J: TRBJ1-2
V: TRBV14
size: .
DNA: TGTGCCAGCAGCCACCGGACTTTGAGCTACACCTTC
CDR3: CASSHRTLSYTF

D: .
J: TRBJ1-4
V: TRBV25-1
size: .
DNA: TGTGCCAGCAGTGAATATACAACTAATGAAAAACTGTTTTTT
CDR3: CASSEYTTNEKLFF

D: .
J: TRBJ1-4
V: TRBV6-1
size: .
DNA: TGTGCCAGCAGTGAAGGGGCGGCCAAGTTGGGGGGGTATGAAAAACTGTTTTTT
CDR3: CASSEGAAKLGGYEKLFF

D: TRBD1
J: TRBJ2-1
V: TRBV3-1/TRBV3-2
size: .
DNA: TGTGCCAGCAGCCAAGAAGTAGGCACCGTCAGGGGGGAGCAGTTCTTC
CDR3: CASSQEVGTVRGEQFF

D: TRBD1
J: TRBJ2-2
V: TRBV5-1
size: .
DNA: TGCGCCAGCAGCTCAAGACAGGGGACGAACACCGGGGAGCTGTTTTTT
CDR3: CASSSRQGTNTGELFF

D: TRBD1
J: TRBJ2-1
V: TRBV6-2/TRBV6-3
size: .
DNA: TGTGCCAGCAGCCCACCACCGGGACAGGCCTACAATGAGCAGTTCTTC
CDR3: CASSPPPGQAYNEQFF

D: .
J: TRBJ2-2
V: TRBV2
size: .
DNA: TGTGCCACCCTAAACGGGGCAGGGGCCACCGGGGAGCTGTTTTTT
CDR3: CATLNGAGATGELFF

D: .
J: TRBJ2-1
V: TRBV6-5
size: .
DNA: TGTGCCAGCAGTTCCGGGACAAATTCCTACAATGAGCAGTTCTTC
CDR3: CASSSGTNSYNEQFF

D: .
J: TRBJ1-1
V: TRBV5-4
size: few
DNA: TGTGCCAGCAGCTTGGGGGGCTATGGGAACACTGAAGCTTTCTTT
CDR3: CASSLGGYGNTEAFF

D: .
J: TRBJ1-5
V: TRBV7-2
size: .
DNA: TGTGCCAGCAGCCCCGATTTAACAGGGACTCAGCCCCAGCATTTT
CDR3: CASSPDLTGTQPQHF

D: .
J: TRBJ2-4
V: TRBV13
size: .
DNA: TGTGCCAGCAGCTTAGGGCGCCAGGGTCACATTCAGTACTTC
CDR3: CASSLGRQGHIQYF

D: TRBD1
J: TRBJ2-3
V: TRBV6-5
size: once
DNA: TGTGCCAGTAAGGGGGCCGGCACAGATACGCAGTATTTT
CDR3: CASKGAGTDTQYF

D: TRBD2
J: TRBJ2-1
V: TRBV4-3
size: .
DNA: TGCGCCAGCAGCCAAGATCTGGCGGGGGTCGACAATGAGCAGTTCTTC
CDR3: CASSQDLAGVDNEQFF

D: .
J: TRBJ2-7
V: TRBV5-1
size: .
DNA: TGCGCCAGCAGCTTGTCAGGATACGAGCAGTACTTC
CDR3: CASSLSGYEQYF

D: .
J: TRBJ1-4
V: TRBV5-6
size: .
DNA: TGTGCCAGCAGCTTGAGTCTAGTTGAAAAACTGTTTTTT
CDR3: CASSLSLVEKLFF

D: TRBD2
J: TRBJ2-1
V: TRBV7-2
size: .
DNA: TGTGCCAGCAGCCTCGGGAGGGGGGGCTCCTACAATGAGCAGTTCTTC
CDR3: CASSLGRGGSYNEQFF